This T cell receptor (beta chain) was identified during a study of Ad26.COV2.S vaccination and SARS-CoV-2 variants. Losses at the gene ends were 5 bases for V and 2 bases for J; bases not matched to a gene: 3. This CDR3 has 12 residues. Germline CDR1 and CDR2: SQVTM and ANQGSEA. Treatment here: over 15 received Ad26.COV2.S at low or high dose, single or two shots; five or six received placebo; per-sample allocation not given. Day 63 following the first vaccine or placebo injection was when the samples were taken. Vaccination used an Ad26 vector expressing Wuhan-strain SARS-CoV-2 spike. TCRdb's copy holds only in-frame clones and misses some; the assay was immunoSEQ multiplex PCR. The sample lists roughly 510,000 clones, 87% occurring once. Concerning this clone itself: Different DNA sequences within this sample yield the same CDR3.

V is TRBV29-1 and J is TRBJ2-7; TRBD1 agrees at 7 bases. The clonotype was recovered from a person aged 18-65 years who received the Ad26.COV2.S COVID-19 vaccine or a placebo. Sequencing used peripheral blood, obtained in a trial of Ad26.COV2.S vaccine versus placebo. The CDR3 sequence is CSVRQGPYEQYF. Here the CDR3 DNA reads TGCAGCGTTAGACAGGGACCCTACGAGCAGTACTTC.